The clone carrying this TCR beta chain was found once. In the source study's methods: Amplifying reference gene primers gave estimates of nucleated cell counts. Generated by immunoSEQ multiplex PCR, the TCRdb table keeps only in-frame clones and is missing some. V, J and clone size reflect that table, while D and trimming were determined from the DNA. The sample carries under 450,000 clones, about 91% recorded once. The sample comes from a study of blood T cell repertoires in COVID-19. Study-wide background: Material from acute and convalescent COVID-19 was sourced from the United States, Italy and Spain. PBMCs, B-cell-depleted T cells, or T cells provided the cDNA or gDNA that made up the material.

This CDR3 spans 16 amino acids. The trim removed 2 bases at V and 10 bases at J, leaving 14 bases unmatched. Germline loops: CDR1 MGHRA, CDR2 YSYEKL. The sequence derives from a woman in her 50s with COVID-19, enrolled during active disease. Material for sequencing was peripheral blood. The gene calls are TRBV4-1 and TRBJ2-1; TRBD1 matches 7 bases. The CDR3 nucleotides read TGCGCCAGCAGCCAACCCCCGGGACAGAAGATCCTGGAGCAGTTCTTC. Its translation: CASSQPPGQKILEQFF.